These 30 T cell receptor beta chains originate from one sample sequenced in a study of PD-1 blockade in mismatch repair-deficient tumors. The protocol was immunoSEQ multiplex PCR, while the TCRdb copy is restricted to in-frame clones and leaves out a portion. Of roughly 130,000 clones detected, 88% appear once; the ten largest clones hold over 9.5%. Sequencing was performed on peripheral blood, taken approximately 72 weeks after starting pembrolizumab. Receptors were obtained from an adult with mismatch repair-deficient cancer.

The chain's CDR3 is CASSLGGSDTQYF. CDR3 nucleotide sequence: TGTGCCAGCAGCTTGGGGGGGTCAGATACGCAGTATTTT. The chain couples TRBV5-6 to TRBJ2-3; perhaps D is TRBD1 or TRBD2 (5 bases each). V was pared by 0 bases and J by 4 bases, with 6 bases between. Germline V CDR1 and CDR2: SGHDT, YYEEEE. The CDR3 totals 13 residues.

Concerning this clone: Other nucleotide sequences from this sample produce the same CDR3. CDR3 sequence (DNA): TGCGCCAGCAGCTTGAGCGGGGCCGGGGAGCTGTTTTTT. This sequence encodes CASSLSGAGELFF. The chain carries TRBV5-1 and TRBJ2-2, with TRBD2 matching over 7 bases. Germline lookup yields CDR1 SGHRS and CDR2 YFSETQ. The CDR3 contains 13 residues. The V and J ends lost 1 base and 6 bases, in that order; junction bases with no gene match: 0. The whole variable domain, filled in from reference TRBV5-1 and TRBJ2-2, reads KAGVTQTPRYLIKTRGQQVTLSCSPISGHRSVSWYQQTPGQGLQFLFEYFSETQRNKGNFPGRFSGRQFSNSRSEMNVSTLELGDSALYLCASSLSGAGELFFGEGSRLTVL.

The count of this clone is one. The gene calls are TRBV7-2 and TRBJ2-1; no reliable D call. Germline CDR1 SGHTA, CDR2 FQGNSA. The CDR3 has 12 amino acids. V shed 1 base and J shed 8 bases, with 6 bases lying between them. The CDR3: CASSLGAYEQFF. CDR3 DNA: TGTGCCAGCAGCTTAGGAGCATATGAGCAGTTCTTC.

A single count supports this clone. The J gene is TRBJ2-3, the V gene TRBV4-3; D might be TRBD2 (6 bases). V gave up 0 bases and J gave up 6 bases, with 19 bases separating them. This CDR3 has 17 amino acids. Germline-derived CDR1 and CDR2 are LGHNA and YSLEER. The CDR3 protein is CASSQEGGGADSDTQYF. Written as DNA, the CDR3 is TGCGCCAGCAGCCAAGAGGGTGGAGGGGCGGATTCCGATACGCAGTATTTT.

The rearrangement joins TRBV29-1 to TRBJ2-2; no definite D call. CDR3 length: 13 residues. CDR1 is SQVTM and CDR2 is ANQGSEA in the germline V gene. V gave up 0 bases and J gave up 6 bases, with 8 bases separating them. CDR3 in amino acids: CSVEEGAPGELFF. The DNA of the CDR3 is TGCAGCGTTGAAGAGGGTGCTCCCGGGGAGCTGTTTTTT.

This CDR3 reads CSVEGFAGGTDTQYF. The CDR3 nucleotides are TGCAGCGTTGAGGGGTTCGCGGGAGGCACAGATACGCAGTATTTT. This chain links TRBV29-1 with TRBJ2-3; 7 bases line up with TRBD2. The CDR3 is made up of 15 amino acids. V trimming: 3 bases; J trimming: 1 base; junction bases outside the gene matches: 7. Germline V CDR1 and CDR2: SQVTM, ANQGSEA.

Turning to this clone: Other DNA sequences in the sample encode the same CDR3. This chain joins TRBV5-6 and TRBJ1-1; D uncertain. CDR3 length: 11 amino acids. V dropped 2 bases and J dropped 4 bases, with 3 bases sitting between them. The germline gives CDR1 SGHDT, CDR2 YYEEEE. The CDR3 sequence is CASSFGTEAFF. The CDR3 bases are TGTGCCAGCAGCTTTGGCACTGAAGCTTTCTTT.

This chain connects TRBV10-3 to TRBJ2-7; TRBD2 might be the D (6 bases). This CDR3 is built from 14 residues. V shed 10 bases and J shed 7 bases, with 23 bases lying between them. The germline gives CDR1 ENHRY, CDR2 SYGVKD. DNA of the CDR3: TGTGCCACCGGAACCTTACTAGCCTCCTGGGAGCAGTACTTC. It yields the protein CATGTLLASWEQYF.

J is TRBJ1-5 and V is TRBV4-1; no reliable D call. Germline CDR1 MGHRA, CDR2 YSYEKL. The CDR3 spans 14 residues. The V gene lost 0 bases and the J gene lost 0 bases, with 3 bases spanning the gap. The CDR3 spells CASSQDNSNQPQHF. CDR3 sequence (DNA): TGCGCCAGCAGCCAAGATAATAGCAATCAGCCCCAGCATTTT.

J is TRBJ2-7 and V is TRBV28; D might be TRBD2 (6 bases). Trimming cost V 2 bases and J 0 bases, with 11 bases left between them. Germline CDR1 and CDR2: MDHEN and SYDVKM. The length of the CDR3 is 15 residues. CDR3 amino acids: CASSLGAGSSYEQYF. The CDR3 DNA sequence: TGTGCCAGCAGTTTAGGTGCGGGGAGCTCCTACGAGCAGTACTTC.

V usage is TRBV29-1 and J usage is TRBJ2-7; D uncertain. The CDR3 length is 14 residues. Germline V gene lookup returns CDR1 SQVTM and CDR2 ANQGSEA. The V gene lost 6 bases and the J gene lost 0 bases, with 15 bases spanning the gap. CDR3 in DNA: TGCAGCGTCGCGGACCGTCAGACCTCCTACGAGCAGTACTTC. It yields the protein CSVADRQTSYEQYF.

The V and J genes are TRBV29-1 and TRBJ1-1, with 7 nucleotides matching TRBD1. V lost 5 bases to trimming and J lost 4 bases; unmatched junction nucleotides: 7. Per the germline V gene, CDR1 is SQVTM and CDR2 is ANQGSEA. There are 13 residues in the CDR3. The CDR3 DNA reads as TGCAGCGTTTTGACAGGGAGGGGCACTGAAGCTTTCTTT. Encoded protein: CSVLTGRGTEAFF.

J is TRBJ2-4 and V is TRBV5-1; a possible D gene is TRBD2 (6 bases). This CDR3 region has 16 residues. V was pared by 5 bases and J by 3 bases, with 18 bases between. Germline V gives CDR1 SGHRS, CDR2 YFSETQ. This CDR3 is CASSPHSEGGKNIQYF. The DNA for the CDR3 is TGCGCCAGCAGTCCTCACTCGGAGGGAGGCAAAAACATTCAGTACTTC.

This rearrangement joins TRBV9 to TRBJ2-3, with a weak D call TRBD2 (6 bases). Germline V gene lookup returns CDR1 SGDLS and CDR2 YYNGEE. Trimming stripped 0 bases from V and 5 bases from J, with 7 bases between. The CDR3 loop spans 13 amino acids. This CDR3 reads CASSVGGGDTQYF. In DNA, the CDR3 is TGTGCCAGCAGCGTAGGGGGAGGAGATACGCAGTATTTT.

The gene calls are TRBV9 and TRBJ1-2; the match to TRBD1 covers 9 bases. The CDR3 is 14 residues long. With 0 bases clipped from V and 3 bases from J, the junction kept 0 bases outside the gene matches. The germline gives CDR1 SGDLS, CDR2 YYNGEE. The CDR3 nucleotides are TGTGCCAGCAGCGTAGGACAGGGGGACTATGGCTACACCTTC. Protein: CASSVGQGDYGYTF.

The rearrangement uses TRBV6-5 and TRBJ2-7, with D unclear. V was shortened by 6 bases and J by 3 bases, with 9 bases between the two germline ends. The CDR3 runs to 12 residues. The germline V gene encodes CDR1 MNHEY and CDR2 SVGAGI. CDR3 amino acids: CASSPDGYEQYF. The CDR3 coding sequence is TGTGCCAGCAGCCCCGACGGCTACGAGCAGTACTTC.

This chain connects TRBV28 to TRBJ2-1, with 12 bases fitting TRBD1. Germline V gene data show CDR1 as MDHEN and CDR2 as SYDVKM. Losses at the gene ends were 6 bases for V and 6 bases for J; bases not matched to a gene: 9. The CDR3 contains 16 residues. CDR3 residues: CASRLGTGGLGNEQFF. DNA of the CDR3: TGTGCCAGCAGACTCGGGACAGGGGGCCTGGGCAATGAGCAGTTCTTC.

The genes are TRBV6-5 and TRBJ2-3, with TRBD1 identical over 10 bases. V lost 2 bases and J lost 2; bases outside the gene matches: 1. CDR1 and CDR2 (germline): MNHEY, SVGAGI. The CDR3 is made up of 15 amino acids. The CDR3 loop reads CASSYGTGDTDTQYF. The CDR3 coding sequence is TGTGCCAGCAGTTACGGGACAGGGGACACAGATACGCAGTATTTT.

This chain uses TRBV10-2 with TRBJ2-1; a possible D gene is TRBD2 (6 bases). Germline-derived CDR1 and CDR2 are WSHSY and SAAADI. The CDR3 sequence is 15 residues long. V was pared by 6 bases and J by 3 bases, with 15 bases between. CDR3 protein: CASSEAGVYYNEQFF. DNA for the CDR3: TGCGCCAGCAGCGAAGCGGGCGTTTACTACAATGAGCAGTTCTTC.

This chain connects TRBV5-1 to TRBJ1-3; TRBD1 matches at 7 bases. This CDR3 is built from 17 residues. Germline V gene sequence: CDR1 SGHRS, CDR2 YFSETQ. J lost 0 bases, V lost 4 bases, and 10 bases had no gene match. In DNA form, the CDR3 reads TGCGCCAGCAGCGCCGGGACAGCGAAAAGCTCTGGAAACACCATATATTTT. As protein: CASSAGTAKSSGNTIYF. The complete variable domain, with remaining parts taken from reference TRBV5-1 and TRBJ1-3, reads KAGVTQTPRYLIKTRGQQVTLSCSPISGHRSVSWYQQTPGQGLQFLFEYFSETQRNKGNFPGRFSGRQFSNSRSEMNVSTLELGDSALYLCASSAGTAKSSGNTIYFGEGSWLTVV.

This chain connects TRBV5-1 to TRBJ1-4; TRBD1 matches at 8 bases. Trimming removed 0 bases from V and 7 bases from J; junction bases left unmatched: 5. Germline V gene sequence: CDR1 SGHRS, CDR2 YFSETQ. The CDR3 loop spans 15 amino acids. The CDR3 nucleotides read TGCGCCAGCAGCTTGGTTCAGGGGGCTAGTGAAAAACTGTTTTTT. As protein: CASSLVQGASEKLFF.

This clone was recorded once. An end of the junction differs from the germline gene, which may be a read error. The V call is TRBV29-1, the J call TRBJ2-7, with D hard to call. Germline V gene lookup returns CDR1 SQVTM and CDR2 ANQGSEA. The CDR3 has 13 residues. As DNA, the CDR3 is TGCAGCGTGGAAGGTGGAGAAACCTACGAGCAGTACTTC. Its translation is CSVEGGETYEQYF.

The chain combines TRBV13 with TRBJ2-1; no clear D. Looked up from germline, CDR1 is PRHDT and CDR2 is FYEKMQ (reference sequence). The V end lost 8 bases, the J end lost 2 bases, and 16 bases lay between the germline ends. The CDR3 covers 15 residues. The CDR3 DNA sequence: TGTGCCAGCGGTAAAAGAGAAATGGCCTACAATGAGCAGTTCTTC. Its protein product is CASGKREMAYNEQFF.

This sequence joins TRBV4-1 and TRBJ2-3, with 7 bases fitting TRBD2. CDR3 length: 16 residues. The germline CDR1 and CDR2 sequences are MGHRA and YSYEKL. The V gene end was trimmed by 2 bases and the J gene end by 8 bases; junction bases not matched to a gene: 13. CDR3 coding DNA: TGCGCCAGCAGCCAATTGCCCGGAGCGGGATCCTCTACGCAGTATTTT. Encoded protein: CASSQLPGAGSSTQYF.

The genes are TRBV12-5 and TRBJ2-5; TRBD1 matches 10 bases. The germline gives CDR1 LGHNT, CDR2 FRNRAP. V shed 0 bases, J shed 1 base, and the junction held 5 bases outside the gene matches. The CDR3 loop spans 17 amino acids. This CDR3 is CASGLVGQGVFQETQYF. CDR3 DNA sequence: TGTGCTAGTGGTTTGGTCGGACAGGGGGTCTTCCAAGAGACCCAGTACTTC.

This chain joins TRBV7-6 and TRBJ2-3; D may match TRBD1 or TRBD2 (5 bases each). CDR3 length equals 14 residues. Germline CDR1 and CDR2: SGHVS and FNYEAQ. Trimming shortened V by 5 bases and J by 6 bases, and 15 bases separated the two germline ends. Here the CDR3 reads CASSPGAWGDTQYF. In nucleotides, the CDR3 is TGTGCCAGCAGCCCTGGGGCATGGGGGGATACGCAGTATTTT.

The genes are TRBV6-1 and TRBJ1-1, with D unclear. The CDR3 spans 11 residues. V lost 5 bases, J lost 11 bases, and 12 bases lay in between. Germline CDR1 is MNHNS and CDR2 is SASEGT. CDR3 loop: CASSYKADAFF. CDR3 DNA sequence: TGTGCCAGCAGTTACAAGGCAGACGCTTTCTTT.

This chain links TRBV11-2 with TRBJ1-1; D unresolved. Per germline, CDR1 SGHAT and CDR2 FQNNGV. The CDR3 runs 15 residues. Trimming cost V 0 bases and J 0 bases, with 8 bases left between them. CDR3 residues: CASSLDRRMNTEAFF. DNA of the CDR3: TGTGCCAGCAGCTTAGATAGGAGGATGAACACTGAAGCTTTCTTT.

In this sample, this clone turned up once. The CDR3 DNA reads as TGTGCCAGCAGTTTATCGGACAGGAGGAACACCGGGGAGCTGTTTTTT. As protein: CASSLSDRRNTGELFF. The chain carries TRBV27 and TRBJ2-2, with 7 positions matching TRBD1. The germline V gene encodes CDR1 MNHEY and CDR2 SMNVEV (reference sequence). The J segment lost 1 base and the V segment lost 0 bases, leaving 2 bases of the junction unmatched. The CDR3 runs 16 residues.

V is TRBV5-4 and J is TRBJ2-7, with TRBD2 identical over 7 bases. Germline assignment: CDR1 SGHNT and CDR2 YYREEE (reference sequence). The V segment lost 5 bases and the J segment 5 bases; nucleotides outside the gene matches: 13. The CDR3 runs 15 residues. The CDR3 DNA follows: TGTGCCAGCAGGGGGGGGGTCGGTCCCGGCAACGAGCAGTACTTC. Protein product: CASRGGVGPGNEQYF.